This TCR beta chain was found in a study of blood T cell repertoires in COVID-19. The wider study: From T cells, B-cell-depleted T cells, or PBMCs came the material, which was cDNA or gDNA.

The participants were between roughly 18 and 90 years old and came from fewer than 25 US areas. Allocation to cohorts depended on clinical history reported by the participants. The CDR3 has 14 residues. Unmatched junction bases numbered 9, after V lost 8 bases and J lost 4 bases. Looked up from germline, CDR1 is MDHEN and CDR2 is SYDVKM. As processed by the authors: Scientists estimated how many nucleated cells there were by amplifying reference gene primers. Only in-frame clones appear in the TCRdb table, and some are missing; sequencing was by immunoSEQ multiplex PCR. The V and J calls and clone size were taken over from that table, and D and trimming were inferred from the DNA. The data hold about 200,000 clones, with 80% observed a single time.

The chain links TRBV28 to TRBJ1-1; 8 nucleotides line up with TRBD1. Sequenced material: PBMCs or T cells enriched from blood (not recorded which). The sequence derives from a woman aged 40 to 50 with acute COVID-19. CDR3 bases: TGTGCCAGCCCAGGACAGGGAGAGGGCACTGAAGCTTTCTTT. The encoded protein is CASPGQGEGTEAFF.